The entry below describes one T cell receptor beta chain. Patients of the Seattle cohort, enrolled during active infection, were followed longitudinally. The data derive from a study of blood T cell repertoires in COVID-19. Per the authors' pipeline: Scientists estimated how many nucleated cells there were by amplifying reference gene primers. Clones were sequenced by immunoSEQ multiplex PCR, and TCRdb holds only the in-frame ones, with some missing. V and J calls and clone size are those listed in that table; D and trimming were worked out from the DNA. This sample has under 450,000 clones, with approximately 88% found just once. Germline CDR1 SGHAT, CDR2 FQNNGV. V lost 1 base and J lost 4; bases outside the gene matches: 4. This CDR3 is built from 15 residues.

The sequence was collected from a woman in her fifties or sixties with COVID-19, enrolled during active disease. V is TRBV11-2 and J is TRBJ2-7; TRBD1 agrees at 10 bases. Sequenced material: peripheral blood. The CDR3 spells CASSLGQGAPYEQYF. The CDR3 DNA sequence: TGTGCCAGCAGCTTAGGACAGGGGGCGCCGTACGAGCAGTACTTC.